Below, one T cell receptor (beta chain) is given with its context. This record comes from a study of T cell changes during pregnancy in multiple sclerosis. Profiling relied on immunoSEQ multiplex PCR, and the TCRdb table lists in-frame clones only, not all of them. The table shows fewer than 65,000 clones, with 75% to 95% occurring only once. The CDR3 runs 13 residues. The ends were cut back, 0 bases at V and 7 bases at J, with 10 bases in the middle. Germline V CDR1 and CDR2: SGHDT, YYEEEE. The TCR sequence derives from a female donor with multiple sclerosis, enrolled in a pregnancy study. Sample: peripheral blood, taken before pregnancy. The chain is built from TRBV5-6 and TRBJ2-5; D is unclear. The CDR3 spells CASSLERLGTQYF. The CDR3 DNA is TGTGCCAGCAGCTTGGAGAGGCTGGGGACCCAGTACTTC.